A selection of T cell receptor beta chains follows, all from one sample in a study of T cell changes during pregnancy in multiple sclerosis. Here immunoSEQ multiplex PCR was the method, and the copy in TCRdb shows in-frame clones only, minus some. The sample has under 130,000 clones, 90% to 95% seen once; the top ten hold 3% to 3.5%. The material was peripheral blood, obtained after pregnancy. The receptors were sampled from a female donor with multiple sclerosis, enrolled in a pregnancy study. The CDR3 runs from the conserved cysteine through the conserved F or W. The order of the fields is J gene, clone size, V gene, D gene, CDR3 DNA, CDR3 protein. The D gene is left open where the match is weak. Size is omitted from some rows. Given values are once, few, many or a class for expanded clones.

>TRBJ2-2|few|TRBV6-4|TRBD2
TGTGCCAGCAAGGCTAGCGGGGAGACCGGGGAGCTGTTTTTT
CASKASGETGELFF
>TRBJ1-2|.|TRBV9|.
TGTGCCAGCAGCGTAGGACGGTCAGAGGCCTATGGCTACACCTTC
CASSVGRSEAYGYTF
>TRBJ2-5|.|TRBV6-1|TRBD2
TGTGCCAGCAGGATTAGCGGGGGGGCTAGAGAGACCCAGTACTTC
CASRISGGARETQYF
>TRBJ2-5|.|TRBV19|TRBD1
TGTGCCAGTAGTGTTGCCTCCGGGACAGGGGGTCGATTTTTGGAGACCCAGTACTTC
CASSVASGTGGRFLETQYF
>TRBJ1-6|.|TRBV4-1|.
TGCGCCAGCAGCCAATCCCCAGGGCCGTCCAATTCACCCCTCCACTTT
CASSQSPGPSNSPLHF
>TRBJ2-3|.|TRBV5-8|.
TGTGCCAGCAGTTATGGGGGCAAAAGCACAGATACGCAGTATTTT
CASSYGGKSTDTQYF
>TRBJ2-4|.|TRBV2|TRBD1
TGTGCCAGCAGGGAGGGACAGGGAAAAAACATTCAGTACTTC
CASREGQGKNIQYF
>TRBJ2-1|.|TRBV7-3|TRBD2
TGTGCCAGCAGCTTAGGCCTAGCGGGGGGGCTTTATGAGCAGTTCTTC
CASSLGLAGGLYEQFF
>TRBJ1-3|.|TRBV27|.
TGTGCCAGCAGTTTACGGGGTTCCGGAAACACCATATATTTT
CASSLRGSGNTIYF
>TRBJ2-6|.|TRBV5-1|TRBD1
TGCGCCAGCAGCTTGGCCTCCGGGACAGGGGGCTCTGGGGCCAACGTCCTGACTTTC
CASSLASGTGGSGANVLTF
>TRBJ2-1|.|TRBV5-4|TRBD2
TGTGCCAGCAGCTTCTCCGGGGGGGTAAATGAGCAGTTCTTC
CASSFSGGVNEQFF
>TRBJ1-1|once|TRBV10-3|.
TGTGCCATCAGAGACCTACCGGGACGGGGCGGGGGGAACACTGAAGCTTTCTTT
CAIRDLPGRGGGNTEAFF
>TRBJ1-1|few|TRBV2|.
TGTGCCAGCAGTCCCCCAGGGCCCCCTGAAGCTTTCTTT
CASSPPGPPEAFF
>TRBJ2-7|.|TRBV11-2|.
TGTGCCAGCAGCTTAGCTCGGAGCAGCTCCTACGAGCAGTACTTC
CASSLARSSSYEQYF
>TRBJ2-1|.|TRBV13|TRBD1
TGTGCCAGCAGCCCTGACAGGGGGGTTGACTACAATGAGCAGTTCTTC
CASSPDRGVDYNEQFF
>TRBJ2-5|.|TRBV5-8|TRBD2
TGTGCCAGCAGCTTGCAGCGGGGGGGCATGGAGACCCAGTACTTC
CASSLQRGGMETQYF
>TRBJ1-1|.|TRBV10-3|TRBD1
TGTGCCATCAGCGGGACAGGGGGGTTCACTGAAGCTTTCTTT
CAISGTGGFTEAFF
>TRBJ1-1|.|TRBV4-1|.
TGCGCCAGCAGCCAAGACAGGGGTACGGATCTGAACACTGAAGCTTTCTTT
CASSQDRGTDLNTEAFF
>TRBJ2-2|.|TRBV15|TRBD2
TGTGCCACCAGCAGGGGACTAGCGGGGGGGAAGGAGGCCGGGGAGCTGTTTTTT
CATSRGLAGGKEAGELFF
>TRBJ2-3|.|TRBV6-5|TRBD1
TGTGCCAGCAAACCGGGACAGGGAATATATACGCAGTATTTT
CASKPGQGIYTQYF
>TRBJ1-2|.|TRBV18|TRBD1
TGTGCCAGCTCACCACGGGACAGCCTAGGACCGTATGGCTACACCTTC
CASSPRDSLGPYGYTF
>TRBJ2-1|.|TRBV15|TRBD2
TGTGCCACCAGCAGAGGACTAGCGGGGGTTAGGAATGAGCAGTTCTTC
CATSRGLAGVRNEQFF
>TRBJ2-1|once|TRBV6-6|.
TGTGCCAGCAGGGGAGCGCGGACAGACAATGAGCAGTTCTTC
CASRGARTDNEQFF
>TRBJ2-7|.|TRBV6-5|.
TGTGCCAGCAGTTACTCGAATAGCGCGGACTACGAGCAGTACTTC
CASSYSNSADYEQYF
>TRBJ1-2|.|TRBV19|TRBD1
TGTGCCAGTAGTACCCCGGGACAGGGAGTAGTAGGCTACACCTTC
CASSTPGQGVVGYTF
>TRBJ1-2|few|TRBV11-2|TRBD1
TGTGCCAGCAGCTTAGGTATTTGGACAGGGGGACATGGCTACACCTTC
CASSLGIWTGGHGYTF
>TRBJ2-3|.|TRBV7-8|TRBD2
TGTGCCAGCAGCCCAGGACTAGCGGGATCTAGCACAGATACGCAGTATTTT
CASSPGLAGSSTDTQYF
>TRBJ2-3|.|TRBV6-4|.
TGTGCCAGCAGTGACCTCGGGGATACGCAGTATTTT
CASSDLGDTQYF
>TRBJ2-7|.|TRBV19|.
TGTGCCAGTAGTATTCAGAGTCAGGGCCTCTACGAGCAGTACTTC
CASSIQSQGLYEQYF
>TRBJ1-4|.|TRBV18|.
TGTGCCAGCTCACCACTGGGAGTTAATGAAAAACTGTTTTTT
CASSPLGVNEKLFF
>TRBJ2-1|once|TRBV9|.
TGTGCCAGCGCTACCGATGTCTACAATGAGCAGTTCTTC
CASATDVYNEQFF
>TRBJ1-2|once|TRBV10-3|TRBD1
TGTGCCATCAGCGGGACGACAGGGATGCCCTATGGCTACACCTTC
CAISGTTGMPYGYTF
>TRBJ1-3|.|TRBV7-8|.
TGTGCCAGCAGCTTAGCGGGGGGTCCTGAAAACACCATATATTTT
CASSLAGGPENTIYF
>TRBJ2-1|.|TRBV9|.
TGTGCCAGCCAACGCTCGGGAGATGAGCAGTTCTTC
CASQRSGDEQFF
>TRBJ1-4|.|TRBV29-1|TRBD1
TGCAGCGTCGGACAGGGTGGAGAAAAACTGTTTTTT
CSVGQGGEKLFF